The present T cell receptor beta chain was sequenced within a study of blood T cell repertoires in COVID-19. In the study overall: COVID-19 samples from acute and convalescent phases originated in the United States, Italy and Spain. PBMCs, B-cell-depleted T cells, or T cells provided the cDNA or gDNA that made up the material.

This CDR3 is 15 amino acids long. CDR1 and CDR2 (germline): SGHRS, YFSETQ. Trimming took 4 bases from V and 3 from J; bases not matched to a gene: 9. Authors' methods: The assay estimated nucleated cells by amplifying reference gene primers. Profiled with immunoSEQ multiplex PCR; TCRdb holds only in-frame clones, not every one. The V and J calls and the clone size are those of that table, but D and trimming were determined from the DNA. This sample has roughly 380,000 clones, with less than 85% found just once. The V gene is TRBV5-1, the J gene TRBJ2-7, with 8 bases that match TRBD2. This sequence originates from a woman in her late teens or twenties with acute or convalescent COVID-19. The sample was peripheral blood. The chain's CDR3 is CASSRTTSGDYEQYF. Written as DNA, the CDR3 is TGCGCCAGCAGCCGAACTACTAGCGGAGACTACGAGCAGTACTTC. Supplemented by reference TRBV5-1 and TRBJ2-7, the full variable domain reads KAGVTQTPRYLIKTRGQQVTLSCSPISGHRSVSWYQQTPGQGLQFLFEYFSETQRNKGNFPGRFSGRQFSNSRSEMNVSTLELGDSALYLCASSRTTSGDYEQYFGPGTRLTVT.